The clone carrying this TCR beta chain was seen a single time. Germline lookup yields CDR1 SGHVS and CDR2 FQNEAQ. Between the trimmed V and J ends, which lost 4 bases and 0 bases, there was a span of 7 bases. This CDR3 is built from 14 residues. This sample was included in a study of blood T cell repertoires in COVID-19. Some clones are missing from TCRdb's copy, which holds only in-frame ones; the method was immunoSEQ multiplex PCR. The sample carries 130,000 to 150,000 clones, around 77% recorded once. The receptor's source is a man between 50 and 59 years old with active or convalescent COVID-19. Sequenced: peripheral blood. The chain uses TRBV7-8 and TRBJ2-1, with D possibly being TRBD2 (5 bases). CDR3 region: CASSSSRSYNEQFF. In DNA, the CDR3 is TGTGCCAGCAGCTCTAGCCGCTCCTACAATGAGCAGTTCTTC.